This T cell receptor beta chain was recovered during a study of beta chain features in type 1 diabetes. About the research overall: Age, gender and cell yields were alike across patients and healthy donors. In all, some 110 million sorted cells from all samples were analyzed. Findings of the study overall: More deletions and fewer insertions at VDJ junctions were found in patients with type 1 diabetes. Shortening of TCRB CDR3s, moderate but significant, appeared in all four CD4+ subsets of Type 1 diabetes patients.

In regard to this clone: What it recognizes is unknown. The same CDR3 arises from other DNA sequences in this sample as well.

The CDR3 is 13 amino acids. CDR1 is KGHSH and CDR2 is LQKENI in the germline V gene. V was clipped by 2 bases and J by 1 base, with 5 bases between them. cDNA synthesis used the whole RNA isolate, giving expressed TCRB sequences. TCRdb's copy holds only in-frame clones and misses some; the assay was immunoSEQ multiplex PCR. This table has some 110,000 clones, 16% appearing once. The gene calls are TRBV18 and TRBJ1-1; D not resolved. This clonotype was obtained from a man aged 25-45 years with type 1 diabetes. The specimen was central memory CD4+ T cells from blood. CDR3 sequence (DNA): TGTGCCAGCTCACCAGGGCGGAACACTGAAGCTTTCTTT. Its translation: CASSPGRNTEAFF.